This section outlines one T cell receptor (beta chain) sequence together with its context. The data derive from a study of control samples from healthy donors and cancer patients. Some clones are missing from TCRdb's copy, which holds only in-frame ones; the method was immunoSEQ multiplex PCR. The sample gives 85,000 to 120,000 clones, about 91% of which show up once; 2% to 3% is in the top ten. Sequencing was carried out using blood. This sequence was found in a woman aged 18-29 years in good health.

The CDR3 DNA follows: TGTGCCACCAGCCCCCGCGGTAGCGGACACAATGAGCAGTTCTTC. Translation gives CATSPRGSGHNEQFF. The chain employs TRBV15 and TRBJ2-1; the D gene is possibly TRBD2 (6 bases). CDR1 and CDR2 from the germline V gene are LNHNV and YYDKDF (reference sequence). The CDR3 sequence is 15 residues long. Deletions cut 5 bases from V and 5 bases from J, with 16 bases between.